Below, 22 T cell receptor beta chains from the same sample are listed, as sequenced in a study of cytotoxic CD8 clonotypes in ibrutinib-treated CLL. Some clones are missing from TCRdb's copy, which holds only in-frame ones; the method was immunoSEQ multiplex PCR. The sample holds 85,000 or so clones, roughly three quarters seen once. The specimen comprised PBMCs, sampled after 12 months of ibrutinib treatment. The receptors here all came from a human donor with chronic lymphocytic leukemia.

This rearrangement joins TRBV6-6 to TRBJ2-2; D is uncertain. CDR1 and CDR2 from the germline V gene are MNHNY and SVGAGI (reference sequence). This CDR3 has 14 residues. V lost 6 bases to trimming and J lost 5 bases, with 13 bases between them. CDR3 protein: CASSQSERTGELFF. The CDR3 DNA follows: TGTGCCAGCAGCCAATCCGAGAGAACCGGGGAGCTGTTTTTT.

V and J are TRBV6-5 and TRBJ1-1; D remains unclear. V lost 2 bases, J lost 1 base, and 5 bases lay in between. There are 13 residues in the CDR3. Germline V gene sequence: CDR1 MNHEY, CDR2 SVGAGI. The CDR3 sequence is CASSYAGNTEAFF. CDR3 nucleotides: TGTGCCAGCAGTTACGCAGGGAACACTGAAGCTTTCTTT.

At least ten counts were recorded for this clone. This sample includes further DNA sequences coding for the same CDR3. The CDR3, as DNA: TGTGCCAGCTCACCGGGGGCCGGGGAGCTGTTTTTT. This encodes CASSPGAGELFF. The gene calls are TRBV7-6 and TRBJ2-2, with a tentative D call TRBD2 (6 bases). Germline CDR1 and CDR2: SGHVS and FNYEAQ. The CDR3 length is 12 residues. Trimming stripped 8 bases from V and 6 bases from J, with 10 bases between.

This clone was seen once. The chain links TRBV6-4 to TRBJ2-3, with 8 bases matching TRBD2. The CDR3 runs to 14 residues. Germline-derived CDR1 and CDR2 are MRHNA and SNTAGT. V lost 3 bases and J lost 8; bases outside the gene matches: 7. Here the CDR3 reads CASSEGISGTTQYF. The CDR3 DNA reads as TGTGCCAGCAGTGAGGGGATTAGCGGGACTACGCAGTATTTT.

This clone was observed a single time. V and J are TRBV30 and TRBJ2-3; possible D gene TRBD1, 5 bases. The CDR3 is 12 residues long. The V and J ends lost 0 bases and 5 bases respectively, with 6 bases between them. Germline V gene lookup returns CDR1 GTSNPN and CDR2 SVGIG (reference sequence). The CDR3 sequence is CAWSVGRDTQYF. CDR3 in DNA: TGTGCCTGGAGTGTGGGGCGAGATACGCAGTATTTT. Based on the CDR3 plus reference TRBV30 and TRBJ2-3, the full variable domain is SQTIHQWPATLVQPVGSPLSLECTVEGTSNPNLYWYRQAAGRGLQLLFYSVGIGQISSEVPQNLSASRPQDRQFILSSKKLLLSDSGFYLCAWSVGRDTQYFGPGTRLTVL.

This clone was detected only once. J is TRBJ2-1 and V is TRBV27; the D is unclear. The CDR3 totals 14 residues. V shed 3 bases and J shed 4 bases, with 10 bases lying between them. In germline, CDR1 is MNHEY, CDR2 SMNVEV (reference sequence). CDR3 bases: TGTGCCAGCAGTTTTAGGTTCTTTTACAATGAGCAGTTCTTC. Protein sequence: CASSFRFFYNEQFF.

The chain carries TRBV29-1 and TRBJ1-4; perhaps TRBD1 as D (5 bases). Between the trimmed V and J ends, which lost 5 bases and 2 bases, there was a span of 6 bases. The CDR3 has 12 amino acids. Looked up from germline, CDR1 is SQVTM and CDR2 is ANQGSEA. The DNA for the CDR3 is TGCAGCGTTCGGGGGACTAATGAAAAACTGTTTTTT. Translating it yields CSVRGTNEKLFF.

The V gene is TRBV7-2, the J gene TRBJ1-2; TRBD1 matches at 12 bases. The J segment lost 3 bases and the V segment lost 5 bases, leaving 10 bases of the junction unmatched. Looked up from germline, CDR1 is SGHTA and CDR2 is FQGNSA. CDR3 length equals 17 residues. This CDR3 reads CASSRTGTGGAHYGYTF. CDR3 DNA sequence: TGTGCCAGCAGCCGCACCGGGACAGGGGGCGCGCACTATGGCTACACCTTC.

CDR3 DNA sequence: TGTGCCAGCAGCCCCCACCAACTAGCGGATACGCAGTATTTT. This encodes CASSPHQLADTQYF. This sequence joins TRBV7-3 and TRBJ2-3; 7 bases agree with TRBD2. V shed 5 bases and J 6 bases; nucleotides not matched to a gene: 8. Germline CDR1 SGHTA, CDR2 FQGTGA. The CDR3 length is 14 residues.

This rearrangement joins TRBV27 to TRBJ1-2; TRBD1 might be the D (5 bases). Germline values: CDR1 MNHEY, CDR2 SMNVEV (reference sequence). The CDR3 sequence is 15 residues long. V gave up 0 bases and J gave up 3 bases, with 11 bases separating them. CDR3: CASSLSWQGDYGYTF. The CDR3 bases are TGTGCCAGCAGTTTATCCTGGCAGGGTGACTATGGCTACACCTTC.

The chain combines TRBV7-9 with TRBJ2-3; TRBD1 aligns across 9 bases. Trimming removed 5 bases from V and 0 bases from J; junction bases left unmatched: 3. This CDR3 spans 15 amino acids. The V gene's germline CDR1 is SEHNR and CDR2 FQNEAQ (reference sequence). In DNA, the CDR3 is TGTGCCAGCAGCCGGACAGGGGCAAGCACAGATACGCAGTATTTT. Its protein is CASSRTGASTDTQYF.

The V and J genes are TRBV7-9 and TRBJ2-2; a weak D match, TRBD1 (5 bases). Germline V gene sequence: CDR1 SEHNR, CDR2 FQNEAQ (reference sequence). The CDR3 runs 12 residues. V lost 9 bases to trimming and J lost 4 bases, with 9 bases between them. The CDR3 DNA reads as TGTGCCAGGGACAAACTCACCGGGGAGCTGTTTTTT. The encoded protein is CARDKLTGELFF. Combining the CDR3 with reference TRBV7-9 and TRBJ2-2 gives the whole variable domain DTGVSQNPRHKITKRGQNVTFRCDPISEHNRLYWYRQTLGQGPEFLTYFQNEAQLEKSRLLSDRFSAERPKGSFSTLEIQRTEQGDSAMYLCARDKLTGELFFGEGSRLTVL.

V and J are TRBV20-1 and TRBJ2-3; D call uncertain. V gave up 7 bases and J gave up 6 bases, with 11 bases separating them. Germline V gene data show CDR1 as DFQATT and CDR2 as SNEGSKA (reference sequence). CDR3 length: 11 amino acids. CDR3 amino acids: CSGVRADTQYF. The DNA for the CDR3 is TGCAGTGGGGTTCGGGCCGATACGCAGTATTTT.

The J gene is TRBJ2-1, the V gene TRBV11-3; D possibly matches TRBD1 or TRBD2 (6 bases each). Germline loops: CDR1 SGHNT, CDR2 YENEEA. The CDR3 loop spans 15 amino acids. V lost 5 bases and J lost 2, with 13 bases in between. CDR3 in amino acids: CASSQFGGPYNEQFF. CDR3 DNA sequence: TGTGCCAGCAGCCAATTCGGGGGCCCCTACAATGAGCAGTTCTTC.

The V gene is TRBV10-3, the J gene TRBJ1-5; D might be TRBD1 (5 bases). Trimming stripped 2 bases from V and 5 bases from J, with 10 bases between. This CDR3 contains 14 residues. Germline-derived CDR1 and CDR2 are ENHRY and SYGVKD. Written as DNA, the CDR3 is TGTGCCATCAGTGAGGGGGCAGCAGATCAGCCCCAGCATTTT. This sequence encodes CAISEGAADQPQHF.

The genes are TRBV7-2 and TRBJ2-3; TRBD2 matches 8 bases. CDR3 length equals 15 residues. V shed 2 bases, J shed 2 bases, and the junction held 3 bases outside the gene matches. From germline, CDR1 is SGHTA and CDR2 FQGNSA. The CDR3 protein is CASSLLGGATDTQYF. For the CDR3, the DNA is TGTGCCAGCAGCTTACTCGGGGGGGCCACAGATACGCAGTATTTT.

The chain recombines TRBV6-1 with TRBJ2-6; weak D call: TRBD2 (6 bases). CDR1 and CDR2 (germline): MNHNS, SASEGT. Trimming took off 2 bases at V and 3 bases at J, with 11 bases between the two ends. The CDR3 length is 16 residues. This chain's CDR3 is CASSERAGSGANVLTF. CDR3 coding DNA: TGTGCCAGCAGTGAACGGGCGGGAAGTGGGGCCAACGTCCTGACTTTC.

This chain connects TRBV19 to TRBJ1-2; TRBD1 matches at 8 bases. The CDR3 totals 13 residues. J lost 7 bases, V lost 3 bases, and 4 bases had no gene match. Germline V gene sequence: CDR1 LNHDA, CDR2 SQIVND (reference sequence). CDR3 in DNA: TGTGCCAGTAGTATTGACAGGGGCTTTGGCTACACCTTC. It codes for CASSIDRGFGYTF.

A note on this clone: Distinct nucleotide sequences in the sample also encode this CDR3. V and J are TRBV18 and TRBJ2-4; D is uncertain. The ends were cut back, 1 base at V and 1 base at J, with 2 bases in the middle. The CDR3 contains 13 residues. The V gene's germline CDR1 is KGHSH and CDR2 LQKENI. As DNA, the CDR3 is TGTGCCAGCTCACCACTGGCCAAAAACATTCAGTACTTC. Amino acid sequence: CASSPLAKNIQYF.

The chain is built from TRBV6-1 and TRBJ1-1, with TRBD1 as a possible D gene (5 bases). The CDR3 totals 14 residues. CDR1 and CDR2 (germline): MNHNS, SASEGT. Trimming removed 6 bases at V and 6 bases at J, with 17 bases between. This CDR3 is CASRQNWGSPEAFF. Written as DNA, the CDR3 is TGTGCCAGCAGGCAAAATTGGGGCAGTCCTGAAGCTTTCTTT.

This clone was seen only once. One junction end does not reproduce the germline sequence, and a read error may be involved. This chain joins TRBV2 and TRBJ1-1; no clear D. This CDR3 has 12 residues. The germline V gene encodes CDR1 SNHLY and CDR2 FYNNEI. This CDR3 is CASSETPGYLPF. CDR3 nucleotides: TGTGCCAGCAGTGAAACCCCGGGCTACCTACCTTTT.

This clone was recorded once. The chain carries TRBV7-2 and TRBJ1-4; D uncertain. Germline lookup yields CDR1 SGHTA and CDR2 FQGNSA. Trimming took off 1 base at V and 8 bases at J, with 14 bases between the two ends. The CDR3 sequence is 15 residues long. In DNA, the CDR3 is TGTGCCAGCAGCTTAGAGCGCGGCGGGCGGGAAAAACTGTTTTTT. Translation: CASSLERGGREKLFF.